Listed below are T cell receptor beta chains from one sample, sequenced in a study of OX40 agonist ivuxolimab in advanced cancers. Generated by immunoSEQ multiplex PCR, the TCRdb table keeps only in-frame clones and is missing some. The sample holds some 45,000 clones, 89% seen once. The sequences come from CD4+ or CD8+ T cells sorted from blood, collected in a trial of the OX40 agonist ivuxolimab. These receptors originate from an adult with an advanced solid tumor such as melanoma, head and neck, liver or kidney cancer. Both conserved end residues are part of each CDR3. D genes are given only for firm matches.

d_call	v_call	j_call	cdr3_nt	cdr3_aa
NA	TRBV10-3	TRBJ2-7	TGTGCCATCAGTGAGTCAGGAAGCGAGCAGTACTTC	CAISESGSEQYF
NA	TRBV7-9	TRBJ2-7	TGTGCCAGCAGCTACGACAGCTACGAGCAGTACTTC	CASSYDSYEQYF
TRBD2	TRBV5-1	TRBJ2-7	TGCGCCAGCAGCTTGGAAGAGGTAGCGGGGGTTGCCTACGAGCAGTACTTC	CASSLEEVAGVAYEQYF
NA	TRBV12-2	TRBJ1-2	TGTGCAAGTCGCTTAGGCAATGGACCGCTACTAATCGGGAACTATGGCTACACCTTC	CASRLGNGPLLIGNYGYTF
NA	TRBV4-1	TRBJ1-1	TGCGCCAGCAGCCACCCGGTAACCGCTACGAACACTGAAGCTTTCTTT	CASSHPVTATNTEAFF
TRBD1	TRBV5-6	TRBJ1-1	TGTGCCAGCTCCGGACAGGGGGAGAACACTGAAGCTTTCTTT	CASSGQGENTEAFF
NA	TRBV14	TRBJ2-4	TGTGCCAGCAGCCAGGACGGGGAACACATTCAGTACTTC	CASSQDGEHIQYF
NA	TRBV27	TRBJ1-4	TGTGCCAGCAGTCGACGAGGGAGGGACAACGAAAAACTGTTTTTT	CASSRRGRDNEKLFF
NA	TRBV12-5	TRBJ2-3	TGTGCTAGTGGTGGGACCACTAGCACAGATACGCAGTATTTT	CASGGTTSTDTQYF
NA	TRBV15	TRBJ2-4	TGTGCCACCAGCAGAGGTCCCCAAGGTGGGGGGAACGCCAAAAACATTCAGTACTTC	CATSRGPQGGGNAKNIQYF
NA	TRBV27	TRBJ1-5	TGTGCTGTAAATCAGCCCCAGCATTTT	CAVNQPQHF
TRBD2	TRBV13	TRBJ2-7	TGTGCCAGCAGCGCCCCTAGCGGGGGGGAGGACGAGCAGTACTTC	CASSAPSGGEDEQYF
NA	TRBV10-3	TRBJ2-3	TGTGCCATCAGTGAACAGGACACAGATACGCAGTATTTT	CAISEQDTDTQYF
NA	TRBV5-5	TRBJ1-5	TGTGCCAGCGGAGGGGTGAGCGGTCAGCCCCAGCATTTT	CASGGVSGQPQHF
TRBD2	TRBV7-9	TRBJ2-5	TGTGCCAGCAGCCCCCCTCGGCTAGCGGGAGAGGTCGAGACCCAGTACTTC	CASSPPRLAGEVETQYF
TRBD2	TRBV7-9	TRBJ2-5	TGTGCCAGCAGCTTTAGCGGGAGGGTGTCCATCCAAGAGACCCAGTACTTC	CASSFSGRVSIQETQYF
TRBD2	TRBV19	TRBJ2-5	TGTGCCAGTAGTACGGGGACTAGCGGGGGTAGAGAGACCCAGTACTTC	CASSTGTSGGRETQYF
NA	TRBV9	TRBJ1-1	TGTGCCAGCCGACCCCCGGGGGGGACTGAAGCTTTCTTT	CASRPPGGTEAFF
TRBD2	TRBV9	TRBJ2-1	TGTGCCAGCAGCTCTAGCGGGGGGGCGGGCAATGAGCAGTTCTTC	CASSSSGGAGNEQFF
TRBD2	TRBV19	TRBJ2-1	TGTGCCAGTAGTGAAGCGGGGGGACGTCGGAATGAGCAGTTCTTC	CASSEAGGRRNEQFF
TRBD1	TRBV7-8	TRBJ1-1	TGTGCCAGCAGCTTACCGACGGACAGGGACACTGAAGCTTTCTTT	CASSLPTDRDTEAFF
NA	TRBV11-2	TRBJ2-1	TGTGCCAGCAGCTTAGATAGACCCCGAGCGGCGTTCTTC	CASSLDRPRAAFF
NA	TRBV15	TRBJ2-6	TGTGCCACCAGCGGGGACACCAACTCTGGGGCCAACGTCCTGACTTTC	CATSGDTNSGANVLTF
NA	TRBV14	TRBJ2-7	TGTGCCAGCAGCCACTCGACAGGACCCGAGCAGTACTTC	CASSHSTGPEQYF
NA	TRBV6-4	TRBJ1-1	TGTGCCAGCAGTGAATTTCCTGTGGGGGTTAACTTAGCTGACACTGAAGCTTTCTTT	CASSEFPVGVNLADTEAFF
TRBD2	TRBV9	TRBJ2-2	TGTGCCAGCAGCGTTTTCCGCGGGGGGGCGAACACCGGGGAGCTGTTTTTT	CASSVFRGGANTGELFF
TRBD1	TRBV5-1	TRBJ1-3	TGCGCCAGCAGCTTGGAGGGACAGCCTGGAAACACCATATATTTT	CASSLEGQPGNTIYF
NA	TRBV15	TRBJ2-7	TGTGCCACCAGCAGGACAGGCTCCTACGAGCAGTACTTC	CATSRTGSYEQYF